A single sample gave rise to the 25 T cell receptor beta chains below, sequenced in a study of OX40 agonist ivuxolimab in advanced cancers. TCRdb keeps only in-frame clones here, not all; method: immunoSEQ multiplex PCR. The sample records fewer than 100,000 clones, 89% being singletons. The sequenced sample was CD4+ or CD8+ T cells sorted from blood, obtained in a trial of the OX40 agonist ivuxolimab. These receptors were taken from an adult with an advanced solid tumor such as melanoma, head and neck, liver or kidney cancer.

V gene TRBV28 combines with J gene TRBJ2-6; TRBD2 is a possible D gene (5 bases). The CDR3 is 15 residues long. The germline V gene encodes CDR1 MDHEN and CDR2 SYDVKM. V was trimmed by 6 bases and J by 2 bases, leaving 11 bases between them. In DNA form, the CDR3 reads TGTGCCAGCAGATCCCAGGAGGCTGGGGCCAACGTCCTGACTTTC. Protein: CASRSQEAGANVLTF. The entire variable domain, with the rest obtained from reference TRBV28 and TRBJ2-6, is as follows: DVKVTQSSRYLVKRTGEKVFLECVQDMDHENMFWYRQDPGLGLRLIYFSYDVKMKEKGDIPEGYSVSREKKERFSLILESASTNQTSMYLCASRSQEAGANVLTFGAGSRLTVL.

For the CDR3, the DNA is TGTGCCAGCAGCCCAGGACTAGTTGGCTACGAGCAGTACTTC. Protein: CASSPGLVGYEQYF. The chain uses TRBV9 and TRBJ2-7; 7 bases map to TRBD2. Germline assignment: CDR1 SGDLS and CDR2 YYNGEE. Unmatched junction bases numbered 7, after V lost 4 bases and J lost 3 bases. The CDR3 spans 14 residues.

V is TRBV10-3 and J is TRBJ1-1; TRBD1 agrees at 7 bases. The germline V gene has CDR1 ENHRY and CDR2 SYGVKD. This CDR3 has 14 residues. The junction had 4 bases not matched to a gene; V was cut back by 5 bases and J by 1 base. The CDR3 DNA reads TGTGCCATCAGTCGAACAGGGGCGAACACTGAAGCTTTCTTT. Translating gives CAISRTGANTEAFF.

The V and J genes are TRBV10-3 and TRBJ1-6; 8 nucleotides line up with TRBD1. Germline CDR1 ENHRY, CDR2 SYGVKD. V lost 3 bases and J lost 7; bases outside the gene matches: 5. This CDR3 comprises 15 residues. The CDR3 loop is CAISDRTGSNSPLHF. The CDR3 DNA follows: TGTGCCATCAGTGACCGGACAGGGTCAAATTCACCCCTCCACTTT.

This clone was detected once. The chain joins TRBV28 to TRBJ1-3; D call uncertain. V dropped 1 base and J dropped 4 bases, with 11 bases sitting between them. The CDR3 covers 15 residues. Germline V CDR1 and CDR2: MDHEN, SYDVKM. The CDR3 DNA sequence: TGTGCCAGCAGTTTATTTGTGGGTTACGGAAACACCATATATTTT. Translating gives CASSLFVGYGNTIYF.

The chain is built from TRBV28 and TRBJ1-2, with 8 positions matching TRBD1. The CDR3 runs 13 residues. The V and J ends lost 6 bases and 8 bases, in that order; junction bases with no gene match: 8. Germline V CDR1 and CDR2: MDHEN, SYDVKM. CDR3 in DNA: TGTGCCAGCAGCTCAGGACAGGGAAGCGGCTACACCTTC. This translates into CASSSGQGSGYTF.

This clone was counted a few times. This chain connects TRBV5-1 to TRBJ1-2, with a tentative D call TRBD1 (5 bases). CDR1 is SGHRS, CDR2 YFSETQ, per germline. V was cut by 4 bases and J by 2 bases, with 12 bases left in between. The CDR3 sequence is 14 residues long. The DNA of the CDR3 is TGCGCCAGCAGCCCAATCCAGGGCAACTATGGCTACACCTTC. Residues: CASSPIQGNYGYTF.

This clone was seen more than once but under ten times. The chain combines TRBV7-2 with TRBJ2-1; D not certain. This CDR3 has 12 residues. CDR1 and CDR2 from the germline V gene are SGHTA and FQGNSA. V shed 1 base and J shed 11 bases, with 9 bases lying between them. The CDR3 is CASSLDRQKQFF. CDR3 sequence (DNA): TGTGCCAGCAGCTTAGATCGCCAGAAGCAGTTCTTC.

This clone appeared a few times. The rearrangement links TRBV5-4 to TRBJ2-2; 7 nucleotides agree with TRBD2. The CDR3 totals 15 residues. With V trimmed by 4 bases and J by 6 bases, 9 bases remained unmatched. Germline-derived CDR1 and CDR2 are SGHNT and YYREEE (reference sequence). The CDR3 region is CASSKAGVRPGELFF. CDR3 sequence (DNA): TGTGCCAGCAGCAAGGCGGGAGTGAGACCCGGGGAGCTGTTTTTT.

CDR3 nucleotide sequence: TGCGCCAGCAGTGAGTACCGACAGGGAACCCAGTACTTC. It yields the protein CASSEYRQGTQYF. The V call is TRBV10-2, the J call TRBJ2-5; 7 bases are a match to TRBD1. CDR3 length: 13 residues. J gave up 8 bases and V 1 base, and 4 bases lay outside the gene matches. Germline V lookup: CDR1 WSHSY, CDR2 SAAADI.

The rearrangement uses TRBV27 and TRBJ2-1; D tentatively reads TRBD1 or TRBD2 (6 bases each). The CDR3 contains 16 residues. From germline, CDR1 is MNHEY and CDR2 SMNVEV (reference sequence). V dropped 2 bases and J dropped 7 bases, with 18 bases sitting between them. CDR3 nucleotides: TGTGCCAGCAGTTTACTGGGCCGGGGGCCCGGGAATGAGCAGTTCTTC. Residues: CASSLLGRGPGNEQFF.

This chain connects TRBV19 to TRBJ2-5; D unclear. The V end was cut by 4 bases, the J end by 0 bases, with 3 bases between. CDR3 length: 12 residues. Germline values: CDR1 LNHDA, CDR2 SQIVND (reference sequence). The CDR3 DNA reads as TGTGCCAGTAGTAGCGACCAAGAGACCCAGTACTTC. Translating gives CASSSDQETQYF.

The J gene is TRBJ2-5, the V gene TRBV19, with 11 nucleotides matching TRBD1. The CDR3 contains 16 residues. Losses at the gene ends were 6 bases for V and 1 base for J; bases not matched to a gene: 7. The germline CDR1 and CDR2 sequences are LNHDA and SQIVND (reference sequence). The DNA for the CDR3 is TGTGCCAGTAGGCCATTGGGGACAGGGGGCCAAGAGACCCAGTACTTC. Encoded protein: CASRPLGTGGQETQYF.

This clone was found once. The chain carries TRBV19 and TRBJ1-2; 7 bases are a match to TRBD1. The CDR3 is 15 amino acids. V shed 7 bases, J shed 4 bases, and the junction held 12 bases outside the gene matches. Germline CDR1 LNHDA, CDR2 SQIVND (reference sequence). CDR3 in amino acids: CASTPGQPRGYGYTF. Written as DNA, the CDR3 is TGTGCCAGTACCCCGGGACAGCCAAGAGGCTATGGCTACACCTTC.

This clone appeared a few times. This sequence joins TRBV5-5 and TRBJ1-2; D is unclear. Deletions cut 3 bases from V and 4 bases from J, with 10 bases between. The CDR3 length is 13 residues. From germline, CDR1 is SGHKS and CDR2 YYEKEE (reference sequence). The DNA for the CDR3 is TGTGCCAGCAGCTCCCGGGCCACCTATGGCTACACCTTC. This gives the protein CASSSRATYGYTF.

This clone was detected once. The J gene is TRBJ2-5, the V gene TRBV28; no reliable D call. Trimming left V 1 base short and J 1 base short, with 4 bases between. Per the germline V gene, CDR1 is MDHEN and CDR2 is SYDVKM. The CDR3 has 13 residues. CDR3 nucleotide sequence: TGTGCCAGCAGTTTATTCGGCCAAGAGACCCAGTACTTC. Protein product: CASSLFGQETQYF.

The V call is TRBV28, the J call TRBJ1-2; 7 bases line up with TRBD1. There are 15 residues in the CDR3. Germline CDR1 MDHEN, CDR2 SYDVKM. Germline trimming cut 4 bases from V and 4 bases from J; bases unmatched to any gene: 9. This CDR3 is CASSSPGQPIYGYTF. The CDR3 DNA is TGTGCCAGCAGTTCCCCGGGACAGCCCATCTATGGCTACACCTTC.

The gene calls are TRBV28 and TRBJ1-2; D is unclear. Germline V gene lookup returns CDR1 MDHEN and CDR2 SYDVKM. V lost 5 bases, J lost 8 bases, and 15 bases lay in between. The CDR3 has 13 amino acids. CDR3 in DNA: TGTGCCAGCAGTAGTCCCCCCCGAGGGGGCTACACCTTC. Translation: CASSSPPRGGYTF.

This clone was seen only once. The chain links TRBV5-1 to TRBJ2-3; 8 bases are a match to TRBD1. The V gene's germline CDR1 is SGHRS and CDR2 YFSETQ. The CDR3 is made up of 14 amino acids. With 4 bases clipped from V and 6 bases from J, the junction kept 7 bases outside the gene matches. This CDR3 is CASSEGQGLDTQYF. The CDR3 DNA sequence: TGCGCCAGCAGCGAAGGACAGGGTTTGGATACGCAGTATTTT.

The chain uses TRBV28 and TRBJ1-5; D possibly corresponds to TRBD1 (6 bases). Trimming stripped 7 bases from V and 9 bases from J, with 13 bases between. The germline CDR1 and CDR2 sequences are MDHEN and SYDVKM. The CDR3 has 12 amino acids. CDR3 sequence: CASIERGRPQHF. The DNA of the CDR3 is TGTGCCAGCATCGAGAGGGGGAGGCCCCAGCATTTT.

The rearrangement joins TRBV4-2 to TRBJ2-3; D possibly matches TRBD1 or TRBD2 (5 bases each). V lost 1 base and J 6 bases, leaving 5 bases between the germline ends. This CDR3 spans 12 amino acids. The germline V gene has CDR1 LGHNA and CDR2 YNFKEQ. CDR3 in amino acids: CASSQGGDTQYF. In DNA form, the CDR3 reads TGTGCCAGCAGCCAAGGGGGGGATACGCAGTATTTT.

The chain has TRBV18 and TRBJ2-3; weak D call: TRBD2 (5 bases). The CDR3 sequence is 15 residues long. With 3 bases removed from V and 7 bases from J, the gap between germline ends came to 17 bases. CDR1 and CDR2 (germline): KGHSH, LQKENI. CDR3 nucleotide sequence: TGTGCCAGCTCACCGGTGGCGGTTCTCGGGAATACGCAGTATTTT. Protein: CASSPVAVLGNTQYF.

V is TRBV9 and J is TRBJ2-1; TRBD2 matches at 9 bases. The germline gives CDR1 SGDLS, CDR2 YYNGEE. After removal of 4 bases from V and 6 bases from J, the junction contained 5 bases not matched to a gene. This CDR3 has 14 amino acids. The CDR3 protein is CASSYGGGVNEQFF. The CDR3, as DNA: TGTGCCAGCAGCTATGGCGGGGGGGTCAATGAGCAGTTCTTC.

This chain uses TRBV6-5 with TRBJ2-1; 7 bases align to TRBD2. Unmatched junction bases numbered 7, after V lost 6 bases and J lost 8 bases. Per germline, CDR1 MNHEY and CDR2 SVGAGI. The CDR3 loop spans 13 amino acids. CDR3 nucleotides: TGTGCCAGCAGCTCCCGACTAGCCTATGAGCAGTTCTTC. It codes for CASSSRLAYEQFF.

This clone was recorded only once. V is TRBV18 and J is TRBJ1-5; D is perhaps TRBD1 (5 bases). CDR1 and CDR2 from the germline V gene are KGHSH and LQKENI. Between the trimmed V and J ends, which lost 6 bases and 5 bases, there was a span of 17 bases. The CDR3 length is 15 residues. CDR3: CASSSSGGVYQPQHF. The CDR3 DNA follows: TGTGCCAGCTCCTCCTCCGGGGGAGTTTATCAGCCCCAGCATTTT.